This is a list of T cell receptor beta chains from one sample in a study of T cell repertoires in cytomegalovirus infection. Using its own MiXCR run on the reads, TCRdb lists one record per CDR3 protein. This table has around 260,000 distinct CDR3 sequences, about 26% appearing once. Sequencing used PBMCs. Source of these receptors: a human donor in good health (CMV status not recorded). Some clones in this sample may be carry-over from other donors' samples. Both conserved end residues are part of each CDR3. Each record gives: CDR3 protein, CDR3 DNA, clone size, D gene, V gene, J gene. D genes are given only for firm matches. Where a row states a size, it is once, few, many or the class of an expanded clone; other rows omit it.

CDR3aa: CASSVGQGIAGELFF; CDR3nt: TGTGCCAGCAGCGTCGGACAGGGGATCGCCGGGGAGCTGTTTTTT; abundance: once; d_gene: TRBD1; v_gene: TRBV9; j_gene: TRBJ2-2
CDR3aa: CASSEYRQGHEQFF; CDR3nt: TGTGCCAGCAGTGAATATCGACAGGGACATGAGCAGTTCTTC; abundance: many; d_gene: TRBD1; v_gene: TRBV25-1; j_gene: TRBJ2-1
CDR3aa: CASRKNRGKEGYTF; CDR3nt: TGTGCCAGCAGGAAAAACAGGGGCAAAGAGGGCTACACCTTC; abundance: many; d_gene: TRBD1; v_gene: TRBV7-2; j_gene: TRBJ1-2
CDR3aa: CASSPGWGVSYEQYF; CDR3nt: TGTGCCAGCAGTCCTGGGTGGGGGGTAAGCTACGAGCAGTACTTC; abundance: .; d_gene: .; v_gene: TRBV6-5; j_gene: TRBJ2-7
CDR3aa: CASSLGGLAEAFF; CDR3nt: TGTGCCAGCAGCTTAGGGGGGCTCGCTGAAGCTTTCTTT; abundance: many; d_gene: .; v_gene: TRBV7-6; j_gene: TRBJ1-1
CDR3aa: CASSFGTGMNTEAFF; CDR3nt: TGTGCCAGCAGCTTCGGGACGGGGATGAACACTGAAGCTTTCTTT; abundance: many; d_gene: .; v_gene: TRBV7-2; j_gene: TRBJ1-1
CDR3aa: CASSRGVQHYEQYF; CDR3nt: TGTGCCAGCAGCCGGGGGGTTCAGCACTACGAGCAGTACTTC; abundance: many; d_gene: TRBD2; v_gene: TRBV7-7; j_gene: TRBJ2-7
CDR3aa: CASMWSGEGTGELFF; CDR3nt: TGCGCCAGCATGTGGAGCGGGGAGGGCACCGGGGAGCTGTTTTTT; abundance: .; d_gene: TRBD2; v_gene: TRBV4-3; j_gene: TRBJ2-2
CDR3aa: CASSVAAAGAYEQYF; CDR3nt: TGTGCCAGCAGCGTAGCTGCGGCAGGTGCCTACGAGCAGTACTTC; abundance: .; d_gene: .; v_gene: TRBV9; j_gene: TRBJ2-7
CDR3aa: CASRIVGNEQFF; CDR3nt: TGTGCCAGCAGGATAGTAGGCAATGAGCAGTTCTTC; abundance: many; d_gene: .; v_gene: TRBV7-2; j_gene: TRBJ2-1
CDR3aa: CASRSPGERNTEAFF; CDR3nt: TGTGCCAGCAGATCACCAGGGGAGAGGAACACTGAAGCTTTCTTT; abundance: .; d_gene: .; v_gene: TRBV28; j_gene: TRBJ1-1
CDR3aa: CASSFAAGISTQYF; CDR3nt: TGTGCCAGCAGTTTCGCCGCAGGGATTTCGACCCAGTACTTC; abundance: .; d_gene: .; v_gene: TRBV12-3/TRBV12-4; j_gene: TRBJ2-5
CDR3aa: CSVESSGSGTQYF; CDR3nt: TGCAGCGTTGAATCTAGCGGGAGTGGGACCCAGTACTTC; abundance: once; d_gene: TRBD2; v_gene: TRBV29-1; j_gene: TRBJ2-5
CDR3aa: CASSRASGTGGSPLHF; CDR3nt: TGTGCCAGCAGTCGGGCTTCCGGGACAGGGGGCTCACCCCTCCACTTT; abundance: .; d_gene: TRBD1; v_gene: TRBV27; j_gene: TRBJ1-6
CDR3aa: CATSVGWQGNEQYF; CDR3nt: TGTGCCACCAGCGTGGGGTGGCAGGGGAACGAGCAGTACTTC; abundance: .; d_gene: .; v_gene: TRBV15; j_gene: TRBJ2-7
CDR3aa: CSASTGTGFSGANVLTF; CDR3nt: TGCAGTGCTAGTACCGGGACAGGATTCTCTGGGGCCAACGTCCTGACTTTC; abundance: many; d_gene: TRBD1; v_gene: TRBV20-1; j_gene: TRBJ2-6
CDR3aa: CASRPTGGNYGYTF; CDR3nt: TGTGCCAGCAGACCTACAGGGGGCAACTATGGCTACACCTTC; abundance: many; d_gene: TRBD1; v_gene: TRBV7-2; j_gene: TRBJ1-2
CDR3aa: CASSLRDRAGNTIYF; CDR3nt: TGTGCCAGCAGCCTCCGGGACAGGGCTGGAAACACCATATATTTT; abundance: many; d_gene: TRBD1; v_gene: TRBV7-2; j_gene: TRBJ1-3
CDR3aa: CASSIVPGNQPQHF; CDR3nt: TGTGCCAGTAGTATAGTTCCAGGGAATCAGCCCCAGCATTTT; abundance: few; d_gene: .; v_gene: TRBV19; j_gene: TRBJ1-5
CDR3aa: CASSGDMNTEAFF; CDR3nt: TGCGCCAGCAGCGGAGACATGAACACTGAAGCTTTCTTT; abundance: .; d_gene: .; v_gene: TRBV10-1; j_gene: TRBJ1-1
CDR3aa: CASSLSLADYNEQFF; CDR3nt: TGTGCCAGCAGCTTGAGTCTAGCGGACTACAATGAGCAGTTCTTC; abundance: many; d_gene: TRBD2; v_gene: TRBV7-2; j_gene: TRBJ2-1
CDR3aa: CAWSLAGGNEQFF; CDR3nt: TGTGCCTGGTCCCTAGCGGGAGGTAATGAGCAGTTCTTC; abundance: .; d_gene: TRBD2; v_gene: TRBV30; j_gene: TRBJ2-1
CDR3aa: CSASQGRPFEQYF; CDR3nt: TGCAGTGCTAGCCAGGGACGTCCATTCGAGCAGTACTTC; abundance: .; d_gene: .; v_gene: TRBV20-1; j_gene: TRBJ2-7
CDR3aa: CSARRDSYNEQFF; CDR3nt: TGCAGTGCTAGAAGGGACAGCTACAATGAGCAGTTCTTC; abundance: once; d_gene: TRBD1; v_gene: TRBV20-1; j_gene: TRBJ2-1
CDR3aa: CSAREAEQFF; CDR3nt: TGCAGTGCTAGGGAGGCTGAGCAGTTCTTC; abundance: .; d_gene: .; v_gene: TRBV20-1; j_gene: TRBJ2-1
CDR3aa: CASSTGLSYNEQFF; CDR3nt: TGTGCCAGCAGTACGGGACTATCCTACAATGAGCAGTTCTTC; abundance: many; d_gene: TRBD2; v_gene: TRBV6-2/TRBV6-3; j_gene: TRBJ2-1
CDR3aa: CSVRGSVYNEQFF; CDR3nt: TGCAGTGTTAGGGGCAGCGTCTACAATGAGCAGTTCTTC; abundance: .; d_gene: .; v_gene: TRBV20-1; j_gene: TRBJ2-1
CDR3aa: CASSLAGSEETQYF; CDR3nt: TGTGCCAGCAGCTTAGCAGGGTCTGAAGAGACCCAGTACTTC; abundance: many; d_gene: .; v_gene: TRBV7-9; j_gene: TRBJ2-5
CDR3aa: CASSSASGRANNEQFF; CDR3nt: TGTGCCAGCAGCTCGGCGAGCGGGAGGGCTAACAATGAGCAGTTCTTC; abundance: .; d_gene: TRBD2; v_gene: TRBV7-2; j_gene: TRBJ2-1
CDR3aa: CASSLAGLGTQYF; CDR3nt: TGTGCCAGCAGTTTGGCAGGGCTAGGGACCCAGTACTTC; abundance: once; d_gene: .; v_gene: TRBV28; j_gene: TRBJ2-5
CDR3aa: CASALGQGNQPQHF; CDR3nt: TGTGCCAGCGCCCTTGGGCAGGGGAATCAGCCCCAGCATTTT; abundance: few; d_gene: .; v_gene: TRBV27; j_gene: TRBJ1-5
CDR3aa: CASRTDGTDTQYF; CDR3nt: TGTGCCAGCAGAACCGACGGCACAGATACGCAGTATTTT; abundance: few; d_gene: .; v_gene: TRBV7-6; j_gene: TRBJ2-3
CDR3aa: CASSIAPLAKNIQYF; CDR3nt: TGTGCCAGTAGTATAGCGCCGCTAGCCAAAAACATTCAGTACTTC; abundance: .; d_gene: .; v_gene: TRBV19; j_gene: TRBJ2-4
CDR3aa: CASSFPLTSKNEQFF; CDR3nt: TGTGCCAGCAGTTTTCCCTTGACTAGTAAAAATGAGCAGTTCTTC; abundance: many; d_gene: .; v_gene: TRBV12-3/TRBV12-4; j_gene: TRBJ2-1
CDR3aa: CASQGQNSGANVLTF; CDR3nt: TGTGCCAGCCAGGGACAAAACTCTGGGGCCAACGTCCTGACTTTC; abundance: .; d_gene: .; v_gene: TRBV19; j_gene: TRBJ2-6
CDR3aa: CASSSGTGGVGYTF; CDR3nt: TGTGCCAGCAGCTCCGGGACAGGGGGCGTTGGCTACACCTTC; abundance: few; d_gene: TRBD1; v_gene: TRBV7-9; j_gene: TRBJ1-2
CDR3aa: CASSLSSGGPQPQHF; CDR3nt: TGTGCCAGCAGCTTATCTTCAGGGGGCCCTCAGCCCCAGCATTTT; abundance: many; d_gene: TRBD1; v_gene: TRBV7-2; j_gene: TRBJ1-5
CDR3aa: CATSEWTSGLGETQYF; CDR3nt: TGTGCCACCAGTGAATGGACTAGCGGGCTTGGAGAGACCCAGTACTTC; abundance: .; d_gene: TRBD2; v_gene: TRBV24-1; j_gene: TRBJ2-5
CDR3aa: CASSPRRGDQPQHF; CDR3nt: TGTGCCAGCAGCCCCCGAAGGGGGGACCAGCCCCAGCATTTT; abundance: .; d_gene: .; v_gene: TRBV7-2; j_gene: TRBJ1-5
CDR3aa: CASSSTGHLEQYF; CDR3nt: TGTGCCAGCAGCTCGACAGGCCACTTGGAGCAGTACTTC; abundance: medium-sized; d_gene: .; v_gene: TRBV7-2; j_gene: TRBJ2-7
CDR3aa: CASRRTEYNEQFF; CDR3nt: TGTGCCAGTAGACGGACGGAATACAATGAGCAGTTCTTC; abundance: .; d_gene: .; v_gene: TRBV6-5; j_gene: TRBJ2-1
CDR3aa: CASSWYRLNTEAFF; CDR3nt: TGTGCCAGCAGTTGGTACAGGCTGAACACTGAAGCTTTCTTT; abundance: .; d_gene: .; v_gene: TRBV28; j_gene: TRBJ1-1
CDR3aa: CASSREGNTEAFF; CDR3nt: TGTGCCAGCAGCCGAGAGGGGAACACTGAAGCTTTCTTT; abundance: .; d_gene: .; v_gene: TRBV2; j_gene: TRBJ1-1
CDR3aa: CASRPTGTGVGEQFF; CDR3nt: TGTGCCAGCAGACCAACCGGGACAGGGGTGGGAGAGCAGTTCTTC; abundance: many; d_gene: TRBD1; v_gene: TRBV7-2; j_gene: TRBJ2-1
CDR3aa: CASSLRGVYDEQFF; CDR3nt: TGTGCCAGCAGTTTACGAGGGGTATATGATGAGCAGTTCTTC; abundance: many; d_gene: .; v_gene: TRBV7-9; j_gene: TRBJ2-1
CDR3aa: CSARQAWVEETQYF; CDR3nt: TGCAGTGCTCGACAGGCTTGGGTGGAAGAGACCCAGTACTTC; abundance: .; d_gene: .; v_gene: TRBV20-1; j_gene: TRBJ2-5
CDR3aa: CASSFSVGQRNTGELFF; CDR3nt: TGTGCCAGCAGCTTTAGTGTCGGACAGCGGAACACCGGGGAGCTGTTTTTT; abundance: few; d_gene: .; v_gene: TRBV11-3; j_gene: TRBJ2-2
CDR3aa: CASSYSSGRPNYNEQFF; CDR3nt: TGTGCCAGCAGTTACTCCAGCGGGAGGCCAAACTACAATGAGCAGTTCTTC; abundance: .; d_gene: TRBD2; v_gene: TRBV6-6; j_gene: TRBJ2-1
CDR3aa: CASSILSRVDTGELFF; CDR3nt: TGTGCCAGCAGTATCCTCTCGCGGGTGGACACCGGGGAGCTGTTTTTT; abundance: .; d_gene: .; v_gene: TRBV28; j_gene: TRBJ2-2
CDR3aa: CASSFPGSSGRGYNEQFF; CDR3nt: TGTGCCAGCAGTTTTCCGGGAAGTAGCGGGAGAGGTTACAATGAGCAGTTCTTC; abundance: few; d_gene: TRBD2; v_gene: TRBV13; j_gene: TRBJ2-1
CDR3aa: CSAQTPSTDTQYF; CDR3nt: TGCAGTGCTCAGACACCGAGCACAGATACGCAGTATTTT; abundance: .; d_gene: .; v_gene: TRBV20-1; j_gene: TRBJ2-3
CDR3aa: CASSLSVGIGSYNEQFF; CDR3nt: TGTGCCAGCAGCTTATCAGTGGGGATTGGCTCCTACAATGAGCAGTTCTTC; abundance: many; d_gene: .; v_gene: TRBV7-9; j_gene: TRBJ2-1
CDR3aa: CASSPTGGAHQPQHF; CDR3nt: TGTGCCAGCAGCCCTACAGGGGGCGCGCATCAGCCCCAGCATTTT; abundance: many; d_gene: TRBD1; v_gene: TRBV7-6; j_gene: TRBJ1-5